The 31 T cell receptor beta chains reported below all come from one sample, sequenced in a study of T cells in Graves' hyperthyroidism and ophthalmopathy. Amplified TCR beta CDR3 regions came from RNA transcripts. The HTBI primer set served for first-round RT-PCR of the TCR CDR3. TCRdb ran MiXCR on the multiplex PCR reads and lists one entry per CDR3 protein. The table lists about 250,000 distinct CDR3 sequences, roughly 15% of them singletons, with around 31% in the top ten. Material for sequencing was blood. These receptors all stem from a woman in her 50s with Graves' hyperthyroidism that later progressed to Graves' ophthalmopathy.

This clonotype was observed many times. The genes are TRBV7-2 and TRBJ2-1; D gene unclear. From germline, CDR1 is SGHTA and CDR2 FQGNSA. CDR3 size: 12 residues. Trimming removed 5 bases at V and 9 bases at J, with 11 bases between. This CDR3 is CASSTNTFEQFF. The CDR3 DNA reads as TGTGCCAGCAGCACCAACACTTTTGAGCAGTTCTTC.

This clonotype was observed at least ten times. V gene TRBV5-1 combines with J gene TRBJ2-5; 8 bases fit TRBD2. V was clipped by 0 bases and J by 2 bases; unmatched bases: 3. Germline-derived CDR1 and CDR2 are SGHRS and YFSETQ. The CDR3 has 15 residues. The CDR3 DNA reads TGCGCCAGCAGCTTGGGGTCTAGCGGGCAAGAGACCCAGTACTTC. Amino acid sequence: CASSLGSSGQETQYF.

The chain is built from TRBV6-1 and TRBJ2-7, with a possible D match to TRBD1 (6 bases). CDR3 length: 14 residues. Trimming left V 5 bases short and J 4 bases short, with 15 bases between. Germline values: CDR1 MNHNS, CDR2 SASEGT. Written as DNA, the CDR3 is TGTGCCAGCAGTCGCCGGGACATCCGATACGAGCAGTACTTC. Residues: CASSRRDIRYEQYF.

This clonotype came up many times. The CDR3 coding sequence is TGTGCCAGCAGCCTCCTTACTAGCCGAACTCACAATGAGCAGTTCTTC. Translation: CASSLLTSRTHNEQFF. This sequence joins TRBV2 and TRBJ2-1; D possibly corresponds to TRBD2 (6 bases). This CDR3 has 16 amino acids. Germline V lookup: CDR1 SNHLY, CDR2 FYNNEI. V was pared by 6 bases and J by 5 bases, with 20 bases between.

V gene TRBV6-9 combines with J gene TRBJ1-2; weak D call: TRBD1 (6 bases). Per germline, CDR1 MNHGY and CDR2 SVAAGI. Trimming took 5 bases from V and 2 from J, leaving 12 bases between them. The CDR3 covers 14 residues. The CDR3 here is CASSPRTENYGYTF. CDR3 bases: TGTGCCAGCAGTCCTAGGACAGAAAACTATGGCTACACCTTC.

This clonotype was seen repeatedly, ten times or more. The chain carries TRBV28 and TRBJ1-5, with D unresolved. Between the trimmed V and J ends, which lost 3 bases and 1 base, there was a span of 10 bases. This CDR3 has 15 amino acids. From germline, CDR1 is MDHEN and CDR2 SYDVKM. CDR3 in amino acids: CASSFLAGSNQPQHF. As DNA, the CDR3 is TGTGCCAGCAGTTTTCTCGCTGGGAGCAATCAGCCCCAGCATTTT.

A few counts support this clonotype. The rearrangement uses TRBV13 and TRBJ1-5; D is undetermined. The CDR3 sequence is 12 residues long. V lost 11 bases and J lost 0, with 8 bases in between. Germline CDR1 reads PRHDT; CDR2 reads FYEKMQ (reference sequence). The CDR3 coding sequence is TGTGCCTCAGGATATAGCAATCAGCCCCAGCATTTT. It encodes CASGYSNQPQHF.

The V gene is TRBV3-1, the J gene TRBJ2-5; 12 nucleotides align to TRBD2. After removal of 4 bases from V and 1 base from J, the junction contained 10 bases not matched to a gene. Germline values: CDR1 LGHDT, CDR2 YNNKEL (reference sequence). The CDR3 runs to 18 residues. CDR3 coding DNA: TGTGCCAGCAGCCCCCGAACTAGCGGGAGGTTTGTCCAAGAGACCCAGTACTTC. Protein: CASSPRTSGRFVQETQYF.

This clonotype was picked up a small number of times. The chain has TRBV4-1 and TRBJ1-6; D unclear. V was clipped by 1 base and J by 4 bases, with 8 bases between them. The germline V gene encodes CDR1 MGHRA and CDR2 YSYEKL. There are 15 residues in the CDR3. The CDR3 loop is CASSQAARYNSPLHF. The CDR3 nucleotides are TGCGCCAGCAGCCAAGCGGCCCGATATAATTCACCCCTCCACTTT.

This clonotype came up a few times. The chain joins TRBV20-1 to TRBJ2-4; D remains ambiguous. Germline V gene sequence: CDR1 DFQATT, CDR2 SNEGSKA (reference sequence). Trimming removed 3 bases at V and 0 bases at J, with 9 bases between. This CDR3 has 14 residues. The chain's CDR3 is CSASRRLAKNIQYF. The CDR3 DNA is TGCAGTGCTAGTAGGCGGCTAGCCAAAAACATTCAGTACTTC.

This clonotype has a count of ten or more. This chain connects TRBV10-2 to TRBJ1-5; a weak D match, TRBD1 (6 bases). Trimming left V 6 bases short and J 1 base short, with 13 bases between. This CDR3 has 15 amino acids. CDR1 and CDR2 from the germline V gene are WSHSY and SAAADI. The CDR3 loop reads CASRSTGKSNQPQHF. CDR3 nucleotides: TGCGCCAGCAGATCAACAGGGAAGAGCAATCAGCCCCAGCATTTT.

The V call is TRBV7-3, the J call TRBJ2-1; D perhaps matches TRBD2 (6 bases). The length of the CDR3 is 14 residues. The V end lost 5 bases, the J end lost 4 bases, and 12 bases lay between the germline ends. The germline gives CDR1 SGHTA, CDR2 FQGTGA. CDR3 sequence: CASSPGLQYNEQFF. The CDR3 bases are TGTGCCAGCAGCCCGGGACTCCAGTACAATGAGCAGTTCTTC.

This chain uses TRBV3-1 with TRBJ2-1, with 10 bases aligning to TRBD2. The V segment lost 4 bases and the J segment 5 bases; nucleotides outside the gene matches: 5. Germline V lookup: CDR1 LGHDT, CDR2 YNNKEL (reference sequence). The CDR3 has 15 residues. In DNA, the CDR3 is TGTGCCAGCAGCCTACCGGGGACTAGCGACAATGAGCAGTTCTTC. Encoded protein: CASSLPGTSDNEQFF.

At least ten counts were recorded for this clonotype. V gene TRBV28 combines with J gene TRBJ2-5; 8 nucleotides match TRBD1. Germline V gene lookup returns CDR1 MDHEN and CDR2 SYDVKM. The CDR3 sequence is 15 residues long. V lost 4 bases to trimming and J lost 2 bases; unmatched junction nucleotides: 6. The CDR3 bases are TGTGCCAGCAGTTCACAGGGGGTCGGGCAAGAGACCCAGTACTTC. This codes for CASSSQGVGQETQYF.

This clonotype was observed many times. V and J are TRBV18 and TRBJ2-1, with 8 bases fitting TRBD1. Germline trimming cut 2 bases from V and 10 bases from J; bases unmatched to any gene: 13. CDR1 is KGHSH, CDR2 LQKENI, per germline. This CDR3 contains 16 residues. The CDR3, as DNA: TGTGCCAGCTCACCAAGTCCAGGGGGCGCTTCTTACGAGCAGTTCTTC. Its translation: CASSPSPGGASYEQFF.

This clonotype was seen more than once but under ten times. CDR3 region: CASSSYSSGIYTGELFF. CDR3 coding DNA: TGCGCCAGCAGCTCATACTCTAGCGGGATTTACACCGGGGAGCTGTTTTTT. This chain links TRBV5-1 with TRBJ2-2; 9 nucleotides match TRBD2. Germline V gene sequence: CDR1 SGHRS, CDR2 YFSETQ. The trim removed 3 bases at V and 3 bases at J, leaving 9 bases unmatched. The CDR3 sequence is 17 residues long.

This clonotype was recorded many times. The J gene is TRBJ1-1, the V gene TRBV7-2, with a possible D match to TRBD1 (5 bases). V shed 5 bases and J shed 2 bases, with 18 bases lying between them. Germline lookup yields CDR1 SGHTA and CDR2 FQGNSA. This CDR3 is built from 16 residues. The CDR3 DNA follows: TGTGCCAGCAGCAAGGGGTGGCGCCTCCTAAACACTGAAGCTTTCTTT. It encodes CASSKGWRLLNTEAFF.

This clonotype showed up many times. This chain joins TRBV11-2 and TRBJ2-2; D not resolved. There are 11 residues in the CDR3. Between the trimmed V and J ends, which lost 0 bases and 7 bases, there was a span of 0 bases. CDR1 is SGHAT, CDR2 FQNNGV, per germline. CDR3 sequence: CASSLDGELFF. Here the CDR3 DNA reads TGTGCCAGCAGCTTAGACGGGGAGCTGTTTTTT.

The CDR3 reads CASSSGGTSGPTDTQYF. CDR3 DNA: TGTGCCAGCAGCTCAGGCGGGACTAGCGGGCCCACAGATACGCAGTATTTT. The genes are TRBV7-9 and TRBJ2-3; 12 positions match TRBD2. V lost 4 bases, J lost 2 bases, and 7 bases stayed unmatched. The V gene's germline CDR1 is SEHNR and CDR2 FQNEAQ (reference sequence). This CDR3 is 17 amino acids long.

This clonotype was detected ten times or more. The chain is built from TRBV12-3 or TRBV12-4 and TRBJ2-5; 10 bases are a match to TRBD1. V shed 5 bases, J shed 1 base, and the junction held 10 bases outside the gene matches. This CDR3 comprises 17 residues. The CDR3 spells CASSTRHRDRGQETQYF. In DNA form, the CDR3 reads TGTGCCAGCAGTACGAGACACCGGGACAGGGGCCAAGAGACCCAGTACTTC.

The CDR3 sequence: CASSYSYRGNQPQHF. Here the CDR3 DNA reads TGTGCCAGCAGTTACTCGTACAGGGGTAATCAGCCCCAGCATTTT. The V and J genes are TRBV6-2 or TRBV6-3 and TRBJ1-5; the match to TRBD1 covers 7 bases. V gave up 0 bases and J gave up 4 bases; unmatched junction bases: 3. This CDR3 has 15 residues. The V gene's germline CDR1 is MNHEY and CDR2 SVGEGT.

This clonotype occurred many times. The V call is TRBV7-9, the J call TRBJ2-1; maybe TRBD2 (6 bases). V lost 4 bases to trimming and J lost 1 base, with 11 bases between them. The CDR3 covers 15 residues. Germline CDR1 SEHNR, CDR2 FQNEAQ (reference sequence). The CDR3 nucleotides are TGTGCCAGCAGCTCGGGGAGGCGGTCCTACAATGAGCAGTTCTTC. Translating it yields CASSSGRRSYNEQFF. Combining the CDR3 with reference TRBV7-9 and TRBJ2-1 gives the whole variable domain DTGVSQNPRHKITKRGQNVTFRCDPISEHNRLYWYRQTLGQGPEFLTYFQNEAQLEKSRLLSDRFSAERPKGSFSTLEIQRTEQGDSAMYLCASSSGRRSYNEQFFGPGTRLTVL.

The chain links TRBV10-3 to TRBJ2-2; no reliable D call. The CDR3 is 13 amino acids. Germline assignment: CDR1 ENHRY and CDR2 SYGVKD. Trimming took 6 bases from V and 2 from J, leaving 7 bases between them. The CDR3 is CAIRPSNTGELFF. CDR3 DNA sequence: TGTGCCATCAGGCCAAGTAACACCGGGGAGCTGTTTTTT.

This clonotype was detected many times. The V gene is TRBV11-2, the J gene TRBJ1-2; D gene unclear. Germline CDR1 SGHAT, CDR2 FQNNGV. This CDR3 has 15 amino acids. V lost 4 bases and J lost 0, with 12 bases in between. The CDR3 here is CASSSTGSPNYGYTF. CDR3 nucleotides: TGTGCCAGCAGCTCCACGGGCAGCCCTAACTATGGCTACACCTTC.

In its sample, this clonotype was seen many times. The chain uses TRBV20-1 and TRBJ1-5; unclear D gene. The ends were cut back, 6 bases at V and 9 bases at J, with 12 bases in the middle. The CDR3 runs to 11 residues. Germline lookup yields CDR1 DFQATT and CDR2 SNEGSKA (reference sequence). This CDR3 reads CSAVRVGPQHF. The DNA for the CDR3 is TGCAGTGCAGTACGGGTTGGGCCCCAGCATTTT.

This clonotype showed up many times. The chain combines TRBV27 with TRBJ2-5, with 15 bases fitting TRBD2. Trimming cost V 4 bases and J 2 bases; bases outside gene matches: 8. The CDR3 covers 18 residues. Germline CDR1 and CDR2: MNHEY and SMNVEV (reference sequence). In nucleotides, the CDR3 is TGTGCCAGCAGTTCCGGACTAGCGGGAGGGCCGGGGCAAGAGACCCAGTACTTC. This sequence encodes CASSSGLAGGPGQETQYF.

This clonotype has a count of ten or more. This chain links TRBV11-3 with TRBJ2-1; 7 nucleotides agree with TRBD2. The J segment lost 3 bases and the V segment lost 2 bases, leaving 4 bases of the junction unmatched. Germline V gene sequence: CDR1 SGHNT, CDR2 YENEEA. The CDR3 loop spans 15 amino acids. The CDR3: CASSLRGSNYNEQFF. The CDR3 nucleotides are TGTGCCAGCAGCTTACGCGGGAGTAACTACAATGAGCAGTTCTTC.

This clonotype has a count of ten or more. This rearrangement joins TRBV2 to TRBJ2-7, with TRBD2 matching 11 bases. Germline-derived CDR1 and CDR2 are SNHLY and FYNNEI. V trimming: 6 bases; J trimming: 1 base; junction bases outside the gene matches: 5. CDR3 length: 15 residues. Here the CDR3 reads CASRGTSGPSYEQYF. The CDR3 bases are TGTGCCAGCAGAGGGACTAGCGGACCTTCCTACGAGCAGTACTTC.

The table lists this clonotype with many counts. This rearrangement joins TRBV27 to TRBJ2-5; either TRBD1 or TRBD2 may fit D (5 bases each). Germline lookup yields CDR1 MNHEY and CDR2 SMNVEV (reference sequence). The ends were cut back, 2 bases at V and 3 bases at J, with 10 bases in the middle. CDR3 size: 14 residues. CDR3 sequence: CASSLRGPKETQYF. The CDR3 DNA reads TGTGCCAGCAGTTTACGGGGACCGAAAGAGACCCAGTACTTC.

This clonotype was detected many times. This chain joins TRBV20-1 and TRBJ2-3; 13 positions agree with TRBD2. The CDR3 contains 16 residues. V dropped 6 bases and J dropped 2; count of bases not matched to a gene: 8. From germline, CDR1 is DFQATT and CDR2 SNEGSKA (reference sequence). CDR3 in amino acids: CSARTGLAGATDTQYF. In DNA form, the CDR3 reads TGCAGTGCCCGCACTGGACTAGCGGGGGCCACAGATACGCAGTATTTT.

This clonotype appeared many times. The chain joins TRBV7-8 to TRBJ1-1; 8 nucleotides line up with TRBD1. The CDR3 is made up of 13 amino acids. Germline CDR1 is SGHVS and CDR2 is FQNEAQ. Trimming took 5 bases from V and 5 from J; bases not matched to a gene: 4. In nucleotides, the CDR3 is TGTGCCAGCAGCAGGACAGGGAGTACTGAAGCTTTCTTT. Its protein is CASSRTGSTEAFF.